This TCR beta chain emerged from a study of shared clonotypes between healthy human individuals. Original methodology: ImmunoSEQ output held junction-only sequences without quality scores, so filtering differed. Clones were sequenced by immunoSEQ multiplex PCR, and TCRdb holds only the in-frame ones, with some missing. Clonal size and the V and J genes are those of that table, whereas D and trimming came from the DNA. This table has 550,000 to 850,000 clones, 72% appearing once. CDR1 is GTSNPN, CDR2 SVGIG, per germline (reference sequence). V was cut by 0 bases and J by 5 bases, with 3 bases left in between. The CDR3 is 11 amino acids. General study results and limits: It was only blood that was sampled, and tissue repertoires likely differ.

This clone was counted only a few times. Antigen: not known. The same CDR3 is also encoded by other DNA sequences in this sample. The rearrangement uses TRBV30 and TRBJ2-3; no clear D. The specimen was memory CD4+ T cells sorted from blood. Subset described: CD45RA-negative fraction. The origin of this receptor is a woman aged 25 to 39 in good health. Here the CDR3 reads CAWSVVDTQYF. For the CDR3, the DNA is TGTGCCTGGAGTGTCGTAGATACGCAGTATTTT.